The 29 T cell receptor beta chains listed next were all sequenced from one sample in a study of blood T cell repertoires in COVID-19. Clones were read by immunoSEQ multiplex PCR, and TCRdb kept only the in-frame ones, dropping some. The repertoire consists of around 500,000 clones, with approximately 86% occurring once and the leading ten covering approximately 8%. The material sequenced was PBMCs or T cells enriched from blood (not recorded which). Every receptor here comes from a woman aged 60-75 years who had recovered from COVID-19.

The chain recombines TRBV5-1 with TRBJ1-1; 11 bases agree with TRBD1. The CDR3 spans 18 residues. Germline-derived CDR1 and CDR2 are SGHRS and YFSETQ. With V trimmed by 4 bases and J by 3 bases, 14 bases remained unmatched. The CDR3: CASSTGQGAWVRDTEAFF. Here the CDR3 DNA reads TGCGCCAGCAGCACCGGACAGGGGGCGTGGGTTCGGGACACTGAAGCTTTCTTT.

The rearrangement links TRBV7-8 to TRBJ1-5, with a weak D call TRBD1 (6 bases). The CDR3 runs to 12 residues. V dropped 9 bases and J dropped 4 bases, with 10 bases sitting between them. Germline lookup yields CDR1 SGHVS and CDR2 FQNEAQ. This CDR3 is CASSQGNQPQHF. As DNA, the CDR3 is TGTGCCAGTAGTCAGGGGAATCAGCCCCAGCATTTT.

V gene TRBV2 combines with J gene TRBJ1-2; TRBD1 agrees at 7 bases. The germline CDR1 and CDR2 sequences are SNHLY and FYNNEI. This CDR3 comprises 13 residues. With 7 bases clipped from V and 3 bases from J, the junction kept 5 bases outside the gene matches. The chain's CDR3 is CASTPRGYYGYTF. The CDR3 DNA is TGTGCCAGCACCCCCAGGGGGTACTATGGCTACACCTTC.

V gene TRBV6-1 combines with J gene TRBJ2-3; maybe TRBD1 (6 bases). The V end was cut by 3 bases, the J end by 2 bases, with 15 bases between. Germline V gives CDR1 MNHNS, CDR2 SASEGT. This CDR3 comprises 16 residues. CDR3 loop: CASSDRGQFLTDTQYF. The CDR3 nucleotides read TGTGCCAGCAGTGACCGGGGACAATTTCTCACAGATACGCAGTATTTT.

The chain employs TRBV29-1 and TRBJ1-1, with D tentatively TRBD1 (6 bases). V dropped 1 base and J dropped 1 base, with 16 bases sitting between them. The V gene's germline CDR1 is SQVTM and CDR2 ANQGSEA. The CDR3 contains 16 residues. The CDR3: CSVEGWDTQPNTEAFF. In nucleotides, the CDR3 is TGCAGCGTTGAAGGGTGGGACACCCAACCGAACACTGAAGCTTTCTTT.

This clone was recorded only once. The chain recombines TRBV7-6 with TRBJ1-1; no firm D call. Germline loops: CDR1 SGHVS, CDR2 FNYEAQ. CDR3 length equals 12 residues. Trimming took off 11 bases at V and 5 bases at J, with 15 bases between the two ends. CDR3 in DNA: TGTGCCTCCTGGAGCGTAGGTACTGAAGCTTTCTTT. It yields the protein CASWSVGTEAFF.

The chain uses TRBV11-2 and TRBJ2-3; perhaps TRBD2 as D (6 bases). The V end was cut by 7 bases, the J end by 5 bases, with 13 bases between. The CDR3 has 13 residues. Germline values: CDR1 SGHAT, CDR2 FQNNGV. The CDR3: CASTPSVEDTQYF. The CDR3 DNA is TGTGCCAGCACCCCTAGCGTCGAAGATACGCAGTATTTT.

The CDR3 here is CASSLSGSNEKLFF. The CDR3 nucleotides are TGCGCCAGCAGCTTGTCAGGGTCAAATGAAAAACTGTTTTTT. The rearrangement joins TRBV5-1 to TRBJ1-4, with D perhaps matching TRBD1 (5 bases). The CDR3 is 14 residues long. Germline CDR1 reads SGHRS; CDR2 reads YFSETQ. Trimming stripped 1 base from V and 5 bases from J, with 9 bases between. Looking up the rest from reference TRBV5-1 and TRBJ1-4 gives the full variable domain: KAGVTQTPRYLIKTRGQQVTLSCSPISGHRSVSWYQQTPGQGLQFLFEYFSETQRNKGNFPGRFSGRQFSNSRSEMNVSTLELGDSALYLCASSLSGSNEKLFFGSGTQLSVL.

This chain joins TRBV4-1 and TRBJ2-5; D is possibly TRBD1 (5 bases). CDR3 length equals 17 residues. Germline CDR1 and CDR2: MGHRA and YSYEKL. Trimming cost V 3 bases and J 0 bases, with 17 bases left between them. The CDR3 here is CASSQGHKPLYQETQYF. The CDR3 nucleotides are TGCGCCAGCAGCCAGGGGCACAAACCTCTGTACCAAGAGACCCAGTACTTC.

The chain has TRBV18 and TRBJ1-3; TRBD1 matches 7 bases. The CDR3 has 15 residues. CDR1 is KGHSH and CDR2 is LQKENI in the germline V gene. The junction had 2 bases not matched to a gene; V was cut back by 1 base and J by 2 bases. CDR3 DNA sequence: TGTGCCAGCTCACCACTGACAGGGCCTGGAAACACCATATATTTT. This gives the protein CASSPLTGPGNTIYF.

The sample holds one count of this clone. This sequence joins TRBV24-1 and TRBJ1-5; 7 bases fit TRBD1. V was pared by 5 bases and J by 7 bases, with 4 bases of the junction left unmatched. The CDR3 is 13 residues long. CDR1 and CDR2 (germline): KGHDR, SFDVKD. CDR3 DNA sequence: TGTGCCACCAGTGGTATACAGGGGCAGCCCCAGCATTTT. Encoded protein: CATSGIQGQPQHF.

The J gene is TRBJ1-1, the V gene TRBV4-2; tentative D call: TRBD1 (6 bases). Looked up from germline, CDR1 is LGHNA and CDR2 is YNFKEQ. V was clipped by 4 bases and J by 4 bases, with 13 bases between them. The CDR3 consists of 14 residues. The CDR3 reads CASSPVGGFTEAFF. The CDR3, as DNA: TGTGCCAGCAGCCCAGTAGGGGGTTTCACTGAAGCTTTCTTT.

The genes are TRBV24-1 and TRBJ2-7, with 7 bases matching TRBD1. Germline CDR1 KGHDR, CDR2 SFDVKD. CDR3 length equals 13 residues. V lost 5 bases to trimming and J lost 5 bases; unmatched junction nucleotides: 5. The CDR3 region is CATSGGQIHEQYF. CDR3 DNA: TGTGCCACCAGTGGGGGACAGATCCACGAGCAGTACTTC.

The chain carries TRBV5-5 and TRBJ2-2; TRBD2 aligns across 7 bases. The CDR3 consists of 12 residues. CDR1 SGHKS and CDR2 YYEKEE come from the germline V gene (reference sequence). The trim removed 9 bases at V and 5 bases at J, leaving 4 bases unmatched. The CDR3 spells CANWGGTGELFF. The CDR3, as DNA: TGTGCCAACTGGGGGGGAACCGGGGAGCTGTTTTTT.

The chain links TRBV11-2 to TRBJ2-7, with D unresolved. V was cut by 0 bases and J by 3 bases, with 12 bases left in between. The CDR3 covers 15 residues. Germline CDR1 reads SGHAT; CDR2 reads FQNNGV. CDR3 DNA sequence: TGTGCCAGCAGCTTAGACCCATTAGTCCTCTACGAGCAGTACGTC. Its translation is CASSLDPLVLYEQYV.

The chain joins TRBV6-1 to TRBJ1-3; 7 nucleotides line up with TRBD1. Per germline, CDR1 MNHNS and CDR2 SASEGT. Germline trimming cut 2 bases from V and 0 bases from J; bases unmatched to any gene: 7. There are 17 residues in the CDR3. This CDR3 reads CASSERTRGDSGNTIYF. The CDR3 coding sequence is TGTGCCAGCAGTGAAAGAACCAGGGGGGACTCTGGAAACACCATATATTTT.

On this clone itself: This specimen includes other DNA sequences encoding the same CDR3. This chain connects TRBV5-1 to TRBJ1-2; 8 positions match TRBD1. Germline V gene data show CDR1 as SGHRS and CDR2 as YFSETQ. The CDR3 has 14 amino acids. V was clipped by 0 bases and J by 7 bases; unmatched bases: 5. Here the CDR3 reads CASSLGDRGSGYTF. DNA of the CDR3: TGCGCCAGCAGCTTGGGAGACAGGGGATCTGGCTACACCTTC.

The chain is built from TRBV10-3 and TRBJ1-1; possible D gene TRBD1, 5 bases. Per germline, CDR1 ENHRY and CDR2 SYGVKD. V was trimmed by 10 bases and J by 1 base, leaving 13 bases between them. The CDR3 contains 13 residues. In DNA, the CDR3 is TGTGCCACCGGAAAGACAGCGAACACTGAAGCTTTCTTT. Protein sequence: CATGKTANTEAFF.

The V gene is TRBV9, the J gene TRBJ2-1; D is unclear. This CDR3 is built from 12 residues. Germline CDR1 SGDLS, CDR2 YYNGEE. Trimming shortened V by 3 bases and J by 4 bases, and 5 bases separated the two germline ends. CDR3 coding DNA: TGTGCCAGCAGCGGGCAATACAATGAGCAGTTCTTC. The encoded protein is CASSGQYNEQFF.

The chain employs TRBV2 and TRBJ2-2, with 8 bases that match TRBD2. The CDR3 consists of 18 residues. With V trimmed by 8 bases and J by 2 bases, 16 bases remained unmatched. Germline V gene sequence: CDR1 SNHLY, CDR2 FYNNEI. The CDR3 region has the DNA TGTGCCAGCCTCGCTGCGGGGGGACTCCTAGATAACACCGGGGAGCTGTTTTTT. This sequence encodes CASLAAGGLLDNTGELFF.

This clone was counted once. CDR3 loop: CASSPRTGAYEQYV. The CDR3 region has the DNA TGTGCCAGTAGTCCAAGGACAGGGGCCTACGAGCAGTACGTC. The chain joins TRBV19 to TRBJ2-7; TRBD1 matches 9 bases. Germline trimming cut 5 bases from V and 2 bases from J; bases unmatched to any gene: 4. The CDR3 sequence is 14 residues long. Germline assignment: CDR1 LNHDA and CDR2 SQIVND (reference sequence).

This chain connects TRBV19 to TRBJ1-1, with D perhaps TRBD1 (5 bases). In germline, CDR1 is LNHDA, CDR2 SQIVND (reference sequence). CDR3 length: 14 residues. V lost 4 bases and J 0 bases, leaving 9 bases between the germline ends. The CDR3 here is CASSKGQLNTEAFF. The CDR3 coding sequence is TGTGCCAGTAGTAAAGGACAATTGAACACTGAAGCTTTCTTT.

The chain combines TRBV19 with TRBJ2-3, with D unresolved. Germline loops: CDR1 LNHDA, CDR2 SQIVND (reference sequence). Between the trimmed V and J ends, which lost 6 bases and 1 base, there was a span of 11 bases. The CDR3 has 14 amino acids. CDR3 coding DNA: TGTGCCAGTAGGGAGTTCTCCCGCACAGATACGCAGTATTTT. The encoded protein is CASREFSRTDTQYF.

The J gene is TRBJ2-1, the V gene TRBV5-6; tentatively, D is TRBD1 (6 bases). CDR1 is SGHDT and CDR2 is YYEEEE in the germline V gene. This CDR3 region has 13 residues. Trimming pared 4 bases from V and 10 bases from J, leaving 15 bases between. CDR3 coding DNA: TGTGCCAGCAGCGTTGCAGGGGCACGGGAGCAGTTCTTC. Residues: CASSVAGAREQFF.

The rearrangement links TRBV18 to TRBJ2-3; tentatively, D is TRBD1 (5 bases). Germline CDR1 and CDR2: KGHSH and LQKENI. V lost 0 bases and J lost 2, with 6 bases in between. This CDR3 is 14 amino acids long. CDR3: CASSPPTDTDTQYF. CDR3 DNA: TGTGCCAGCTCACCACCGACAGACACAGATACGCAGTATTTT.

The chain uses TRBV29-1 and TRBJ2-3; 7 bases are shared with TRBD1. Trimming took 6 bases from V and 0 from J; bases not matched to a gene: 6. CDR3 length equals 14 residues. Germline V CDR1 and CDR2: SQVTM, ANQGSEA. CDR3 sequence (DNA): TGCAGCGTCCAGCCGGGACAGAGCACAGATACGCAGTATTTT. The encoded protein is CSVQPGQSTDTQYF.

V is TRBV4-1 and J is TRBJ2-7; D is possibly TRBD2 (5 bases). V was shortened by 1 base and J by 3 bases, with 13 bases between the two germline ends. The CDR3 length is 15 residues. Germline CDR1 is MGHRA and CDR2 is YSYEKL. For the CDR3, the DNA is TGCGCCAGCAGCCAAGGAGAGGGCAAAAGCTACGAGCAGTACTTC. Translation gives CASSQGEGKSYEQYF.

The genes are TRBV14 and TRBJ1-3; D gene uncertain. CDR1 and CDR2 from the germline V gene are SGHDN and FVKESK. Trimming took 4 bases from V and 0 from J, leaving 10 bases between them. The CDR3 loop spans 15 amino acids. The CDR3 nucleotides read TGTGCCAGCAGCCCTCAGGTTCACTCTGGAAACACCATATATTTT. Residues: CASSPQVHSGNTIYF. Together with reference TRBV14 and TRBJ1-3, the CDR3 gives the full variable domain: EAGVTQFPSHSVIEKGQTVTLRCDPISGHDNLYWYRRVMGKEIKFLLHFVKESKQDESGMPNNRFLAERTGGTYSTLKVQPAELEDSGVYFCASSPQVHSGNTIYFGEGSWLTVV.

The gene calls are TRBV6-5 and TRBJ1-1; D might be TRBD1 (5 bases). V lost 2 bases, J lost 3 bases, and 7 bases lay in between. This CDR3 comprises 13 residues. The V gene's germline CDR1 is MNHEY and CDR2 SVGAGI. The DNA of the CDR3 is TGTGCCAGCAGTTACACGGGGGACACTGAAGCTTTCTTT. It encodes CASSYTGDTEAFF.